Below are 2 T cell receptor beta chains sequenced from a single sample in a study of blood T cell repertoires in COVID-19. TCRdb keeps only in-frame clones here, not all; method: immunoSEQ multiplex PCR. The sample carries roughly 90,000 clones, about 92% recorded once. Material: peripheral blood. These receptors were collected from a man aged 50-60 years with acute or convalescent COVID-19.

The V gene is TRBV9, the J gene TRBJ2-6; tentative D call: TRBD2 (6 bases). The germline V and J ends were trimmed by 3 bases and 0 bases, with 16 bases remaining between them. Germline V gives CDR1 SGDLS, CDR2 YYNGEE. The CDR3 runs 18 residues. The CDR3 DNA is TGTGCCAGCAGCGCCTCCGCAGAGGGAGGCTCTGGGGCCAACGTCCTGACTTTC. This codes for CASSASAEGGSGANVLTF. Drawing the rest from reference TRBV9 and TRBJ2-6, the complete variable domain is DSGVTQTPKHLITATGQRVTLRCSPRSGDLSVYWYQQSLDQGLQFLIQYYNGEERAKGNILERFSAQQFPDLHSELNLSSLELGDSALYFCASSASAEGGSGANVLTFGAGSRLTVL.

The V and J genes are TRBV9 and TRBJ2-5, with 10 bases that match TRBD2. J was trimmed by 5 bases and V by 0 bases; bases with no gene match: 1. Germline-derived CDR1 and CDR2 are SGDLS and YYNGEE. CDR3 length: 14 amino acids. CDR3 sequence (DNA): TGTGCCAGCAGCGTAGCGGGACTAGCGGAGACCCAGTACTTC. Translated, it gives CASSVAGLAETQYF.